Below, 10 T cell receptor beta chains from the same sample are listed, as sequenced in a study of T cells in Graves' hyperthyroidism and ophthalmopathy. Amplification yielded TCR beta CDR3 regions, with RNA transcripts as the source. HTBI primers drove first-round RT-PCR of the TCR CDR3. From the multiplex PCR reads, TCRdb called clonotypes with MiXCR, one entry per CDR3 protein. The table lists a few hundred thousand distinct CDR3 sequences, approximately 14% of them singletons, with almost 8% in the top ten. Sample: blood. The receptors here all came from a woman aged 18-29 years with Graves' hyperthyroidism.

This clonotype has a count of ten or more. V usage is TRBV19 and J usage is TRBJ2-6; TRBD2 matches 9 bases. V lost 4 bases and J lost 0; bases outside the gene matches: 13. The CDR3 is 20 residues long. Germline CDR1 and CDR2: LNHDA and SQIVND (reference sequence). The CDR3 DNA is TGTGCCAGTAGTACTCATTATAATAGCGGGAGAGGCTCTGGGGCCAACGTCCTGACTTTC. Protein product: CASSTHYNSGRGSGANVLTF.

This clonotype has only a few counts. V usage is TRBV9 and J usage is TRBJ2-1, with D tentatively TRBD1 (6 bases). Germline V gene data show CDR1 as SGDLS and CDR2 as YYNGEE. Trimming took 4 bases from V and 1 from J, leaving 12 bases between them. This CDR3 spans 15 amino acids. In nucleotides, the CDR3 is TGTGCCAGCAGCATTTTGGACAGTTCCTACAATGAGCAGTTCTTC. The encoded protein is CASSILDSSYNEQFF.

The table lists this clonotype with many counts. J is TRBJ2-3 and V is TRBV6-5; D ambiguous. CDR3 size: 13 residues. V was pared by 0 bases and J by 2 bases, with 3 bases between. Per the germline V gene, CDR1 is MNHEY and CDR2 is SVGAGI. DNA for the CDR3: TGTGCCAGCAGTTACTCCCTCACAGATACGCAGTATTTT. Translated: CASSYSLTDTQYF.

The V and J genes are TRBV15 and TRBJ1-6; D unclear. Trimming removed 0 bases at V and 0 bases at J, with 6 bases between. The CDR3 is made up of 16 amino acids. Germline CDR1 LNHNV, CDR2 YYDKDF (reference sequence). CDR3 in DNA: TGTGCCACCAGCAGAGACAGCAGCTCCTATAATTCACCCCTCCACTTT. Translating it yields CATSRDSSSYNSPLHF.

This clonotype was seen a few times. The genes are TRBV12-5 and TRBJ1-6; possible D gene TRBD1, 5 bases. V was clipped by 6 bases and J by 0 bases, with 9 bases between them. The CDR3 consists of 15 residues. In germline, CDR1 is LGHNT, CDR2 FRNRAP. CDR3 sequence: CASGAGSSYNSPLHF. The CDR3 coding sequence is TGTGCTAGTGGGGCAGGGAGCTCCTATAATTCACCCCTCCACTTT.

This clonotype was counted many times. This chain uses TRBV7-8 with TRBJ1-4, with D perhaps TRBD1 (6 bases). The germline gives CDR1 SGHVS, CDR2 FQNEAQ. Trimming stripped 5 bases from V and 10 bases from J, with 20 bases between. The CDR3 totals 15 residues. The DNA of the CDR3 is TGTGCCAGCAGCCCAGACAGGTCCCTCTCCGGAAAACTGTTTTTT. It encodes CASSPDRSLSGKLFF.

In its sample, this clonotype was seen many times. This chain uses TRBV12-3 or TRBV12-4 with TRBJ1-1; D uncertain. This CDR3 contains 13 residues. V shed 7 bases and J shed 6 bases, with 15 bases lying between them. The CDR3 DNA is TGTGCCAGCACCAATCCTGGGCACCCTGAAGCTTTCTTT. This sequence encodes CASTNPGHPEAFF.

This clonotype has at least ten counts. J is TRBJ2-1 and V is TRBV29-1; no reliable D call. CDR1 SQVTM and CDR2 ANQGSEA come from the germline V gene. V gave up 7 bases and J gave up 4 bases, with 14 bases separating them. There are 13 residues in the CDR3. This CDR3 is CSAGPSPYNEQFF. The CDR3 bases are TGCAGCGCAGGCCCTTCCCCATACAATGAGCAGTTCTTC.

As to this clonotype: A much larger clone differs from this one at a single base, so this may be a read error. J is TRBJ2-7 and V is TRBV30; possibly TRBD2 for D (5 bases). V was cut by 4 bases and J by 7 bases, with 14 bases left in between. There are 12 residues in the CDR3. Germline values: CDR1 GTSNPN, CDR2 SVGIG (reference sequence). Here the CDR3 reads CAWNPGPGEQYF. CDR3 nucleotide sequence: TGTGCCTGGAATCCCGGTCCGGGGGAGCAGTACTTC.

A note on this clonotype: A clone one base away is much larger, so this may be a read error. The chain employs TRBV28 and TRBJ2-2, with D maybe TRBD1 (5 bases). The V gene's germline CDR1 is MDHEN and CDR2 SYDVKM. The CDR3 is made up of 14 amino acids. The ends were cut back, 3 bases at V and 4 bases at J, with 9 bases in the middle. The CDR3: CASSFSGFTGELFF. The CDR3, as DNA: TGTGCCAGCAGTTTCTCAGGGTTCACCGGGGAGCTGTTTTTT.